These 15 T cell receptor beta chains share one sample of origin, sequenced in a study of T cells in Graves' hyperthyroidism and ophthalmopathy. Amplified regions were TCR beta CDR3 sequences from RNA transcripts. The HTBI set primed first-round TCR CDR3 RT-PCR. MiXCR, run by TCRdb on the multiplex PCR reads, gives a single entry per CDR3 protein. The data contain around 450,000 distinct CDR3 sequences, roughly an eighth of them singletons. Sequencing used blood. These TCRs come from a young woman with Graves' hyperthyroidism.

This clonotype was detected many times. J is TRBJ1-1 and V is TRBV28; TRBD1 matches at 8 bases. The CDR3 has 13 residues. Trimming at V came to 8 bases and at J to 2 bases, leaving 4 bases not matched to a gene. Germline V CDR1 and CDR2: MDHEN, SYDVKM. The CDR3 region has the DNA TGTGCCAGCCGACAGGGGTTTAACACTGAAGCTTTCTTT. Its translation: CASRQGFNTEAFF.

This clonotype appeared many times. V is TRBV11-2 and J is TRBJ2-3; 11 bases agree with TRBD2. The CDR3 has 19 residues. The V segment lost 5 bases and the J segment 2 bases; nucleotides outside the gene matches: 15. Germline values: CDR1 SGHAT, CDR2 FQNNGV. The CDR3 nucleotides are TGTGCCAGCAGCCCAAGGGTACTAGCGGGAGTGTCGTTCACAGATACGCAGTATTTT. Protein: CASSPRVLAGVSFTDTQYF.

This clonotype was recorded many times. This sequence joins TRBV29-1 and TRBJ2-3, with a weak D call TRBD2 (5 bases). Germline V gene lookup returns CDR1 SQVTM and CDR2 ANQGSEA. V was pared by 6 bases and J by 1 base, with 14 bases between. The CDR3 loop spans 14 amino acids. For the CDR3, the DNA is TGCAGCGTCACGGAGCGGACTCGCACAGATACGCAGTATTTT. It is translated as CSVTERTRTDTQYF.

This clonotype was seen ten or more times. The genes are TRBV30 and TRBJ1-4; D is undetermined. CDR3 length: 14 residues. V was trimmed by 2 bases and J by 2 bases, leaving 9 bases between them. Germline V lookup: CDR1 GTSNPN, CDR2 SVGIG (reference sequence). The CDR3 here is CAWSRLGTNEKLFF. The CDR3 DNA reads as TGTGCCTGGAGTCGTCTTGGGACTAATGAAAAACTGTTTTTT. Together with reference TRBV30 and TRBJ1-4, the CDR3 gives the full variable domain: SQTIHQWPATLVQPVGSPLSLECTVEGTSNPNLYWYRQAAGRGLQLLFYSVGIGQISSEVPQNLSASRPQDRQFILSSKKLLLSDSGFYLCAWSRLGTNEKLFFGSGTQLSVL.

V usage is TRBV29-1 and J usage is TRBJ1-2; D possibly corresponds to TRBD1 (6 bases). There are 14 residues in the CDR3. Germline loops: CDR1 SQVTM, CDR2 ANQGSEA. V lost 4 bases, J lost 1 base, and 13 bases lay in between. The DNA of the CDR3 is TGCAGCGTTGCCACAGTAGGGGGTAACTATGGCTACACCTTC. Residues: CSVATVGGNYGYTF. The entire variable domain, with the rest obtained from reference TRBV29-1 and TRBJ1-2, is as follows: SAVISQKPSRDICQRGTSLTIQCQVDSQVTMMFWYRQQPGQSLTLIATANQGSEATYESGFVIDKFPISRPNLTFSTLTVSNMSPEDSSIYLCSVATVGGNYGYTFGSGTRLTVV.

This clonotype was seen at least ten times. The genes are TRBV3-1 and TRBJ1-2, with D maybe TRBD1 (6 bases). V was pared by 0 bases and J by 7 bases, with 18 bases between. The CDR3 has 16 residues. Germline V gives CDR1 LGHDT, CDR2 YNNKEL (reference sequence). The CDR3 loop reads CASSQDSWQGKRGYTF. As DNA, the CDR3 is TGTGCCAGCAGCCAAGATTCGTGGCAGGGGAAACGTGGCTACACCTTC.

This clonotype was found many times. The rearrangement joins TRBV6-1 to TRBJ2-4; D gene ambiguous. Per germline, CDR1 MNHNS and CDR2 SASEGT. The CDR3 length is 15 residues. With 7 bases removed from V and 9 bases from J, the gap between germline ends came to 22 bases. This CDR3 reads CASTKASGTPVIQYF. The CDR3 DNA follows: TGTGCCAGCACCAAAGCATCCGGTACCCCCGTCATTCAGTACTTC.

This clonotype was counted at least ten times. This chain joins TRBV3-1 and TRBJ2-5; 8 bases agree with TRBD2. This CDR3 region has 17 residues. V gave up 0 bases and J gave up 1 base; unmatched junction bases: 7. Germline-derived CDR1 and CDR2 are LGHDT and YNNKEL (reference sequence). The CDR3 bases are TGTGCCAGCAGCCAAGAATGGCTAGCGGGCTTCCAAGAGACCCAGTACTTC. Translated: CASSQEWLAGFQETQYF.

This clonotype appeared many times. The chain couples TRBV28 to TRBJ2-3; D is possibly TRBD2 (6 bases). CDR1 is MDHEN and CDR2 is SYDVKM in the germline V gene. The CDR3 length is 12 residues. Trimming removed 6 bases at V and 9 bases at J, with 13 bases between. CDR3 region: CASRARDGTQYF. As DNA, the CDR3 is TGTGCCAGCAGGGCGCGGGACGGGACGCAGTATTTT.

This clonotype was observed many times. The J gene is TRBJ2-7, the V gene TRBV29-1, with D perhaps matching TRBD1 (5 bases). Germline CDR1 and CDR2: SQVTM and ANQGSEA. The CDR3 consists of 11 residues. The ends were cut back, 7 bases at V and 7 bases at J, with 14 bases in the middle. The CDR3 DNA reads as TGCAGCGGATCCACAGGCTGGGAGCAGTACTTC. Amino acid sequence: CSGSTGWEQYF.

This clonotype has only a few counts. This chain links TRBV6-1 with TRBJ2-2; TRBD1 aligns across 7 bases. The V and J ends lost 7 bases and 4 bases, in that order; junction bases with no gene match: 6. The CDR3 is 14 amino acids. In germline, CDR1 is MNHNS, CDR2 SASEGT. The CDR3 sequence is CASTRGRFTGELFF. In nucleotides, the CDR3 is TGTGCCAGCACTAGGGGGCGATTCACCGGGGAGCTGTTTTTT.

About this clonotype itself: This could be a read error, since a much larger clone is one nucleotide away. The gene calls are TRBV3-1 and TRBJ2-3; possibly TRBD1 for D (5 bases). V lost 0 bases, J lost 9 bases, and 19 bases lay in between. Germline CDR1 and CDR2: LGHDT and YNNKEL (reference sequence). The CDR3 covers 16 residues. The DNA for the CDR3 is TGTGCCAGCAGCCAAGAGGCAGGGCCCTCACGAGGAACGCAGTATTTT. Translating gives CASSQEAGPSRGTQYF.

This clonotype turned up a few times. The chain carries TRBV5-1 and TRBJ1-1; D is ambiguous. Germline V gene sequence: CDR1 SGHRS, CDR2 YFSETQ. The germline V and J ends were trimmed by 7 bases and 5 bases, with 15 bases remaining between them. The CDR3 runs 13 residues. The CDR3 bases are TGCGCCAGCTGCGTGGAGGGTAGGACTGAAGCTTTCTTT. Translating gives CASCVEGRTEAFF. The full variable domain, rest sourced from reference TRBV5-1 and TRBJ1-1, is KAGVTQTPRYLIKTRGQQVTLSCSPISGHRSVSWYQQTPGQGLQFLFEYFSETQRNKGNFPGRFSGRQFSNSRSEMNVSTLELGDSALYLCASCVEGRTEAFFGQGTRLTVV.

This clonotype was seen a few times. This rearrangement joins TRBV29-1 to TRBJ2-7; D remains ambiguous. CDR3 size: 15 residues. The ends were cut back, 2 bases at V and 0 bases at J, with 14 bases in the middle. The germline V gene has CDR1 SQVTM and CDR2 ANQGSEA. CDR3 sequence reads: CSVESQSSPSYEQYF. The CDR3 nucleotides read TGCAGCGTTGAAAGCCAGTCCTCACCCTCCTACGAGCAGTACTTC.

V and J are TRBV29-1 and TRBJ2-2, with 7 bases identical to TRBD1. Germline V gene sequence: CDR1 SQVTM, CDR2 ANQGSEA. The CDR3 is made up of 15 amino acids. V shed 6 bases, J shed 4 bases, and the junction held 11 bases outside the gene matches. The CDR3 DNA follows: TGCAGCGTCGACCGAAGGGGGCCGGGCACCGGGGAGCTGTTTTTT. It specifies CSVDRRGPGTGELFF.